The 15 T cell receptor beta chains below come from one sample, sequenced in a study of blood T cell repertoires in COVID-19. Assay: immunoSEQ multiplex PCR; the TCRdb copy retains only in-frame clones and omits some. The sample contains under 150,000 clones, about 86% of which appear only once. Sequencing was carried out using peripheral blood. The source is a woman aged 45-60 years who had recovered from COVID-19.

The chain couples TRBV7-2 to TRBJ2-1; 8 nucleotides agree with TRBD2. Germline V lookup: CDR1 SGHTA, CDR2 FQGNSA. CDR3 length equals 15 residues. V gave up 5 bases and J gave up 5 bases; unmatched junction bases: 8. This CDR3 is CASSRGKRENNEQFF. CDR3 DNA sequence: TGTGCCAGCAGCCGCGGGAAGCGGGAGAACAATGAGCAGTTCTTC.

The rearrangement joins TRBV24-1 to TRBJ2-1; 8 bases map to TRBD1. The CDR3 spans 18 residues. V lost 3 bases to trimming and J lost 5 bases; unmatched junction nucleotides: 14. Per the germline V gene, CDR1 is KGHDR and CDR2 is SFDVKD. CDR3 residues: CATSDPLGGTGLNNEQFF. The CDR3 nucleotides read TGTGCCACCAGTGATCCCCTTGGCGGGACAGGCCTGAACAATGAGCAGTTCTTC.

The J gene is TRBJ2-3, the V gene TRBV4-3; D is unclear. The CDR3 spans 13 residues. Between the trimmed V and J ends, which lost 5 bases and 11 bases, there was a span of 17 bases. Per germline, CDR1 LGHNA and CDR2 YSLEER. Here the CDR3 reads CASSASPWRGQYF. CDR3 bases: TGCGCCAGCAGCGCATCTCCCTGGAGAGGGCAGTATTTT.

This chain's CDR3 is CASSLSEEDEQYF. The CDR3 DNA sequence: TGTGCCAGCAGTTTAAGTGAAGAGGATGAGCAGTACTTC. V and J are TRBV12-3 or TRBV12-4 and TRBJ2-7; D unresolved. There are 13 residues in the CDR3. Deletions cut 2 bases from V and 7 bases from J, with 12 bases between.

This clone was seen many times. The rearrangement uses TRBV7-9 and TRBJ2-2; D remains unclear. V gave up 4 bases and J gave up 5 bases, with 11 bases separating them. Germline V lookup: CDR1 SEHNR, CDR2 FQNEAQ (reference sequence). CDR3 size: 14 residues. CDR3 sequence: CASSYIQYTGELFF. Here the CDR3 DNA reads TGTGCCAGCAGCTATATTCAGTATACCGGGGAGCTGTTTTTT.

V gene TRBV5-6 combines with J gene TRBJ1-2; D remains unclear. This CDR3 is 12 amino acids long. V lost 3 bases to trimming and J lost 6 bases, with 9 bases between them. CDR1 and CDR2 (germline): SGHDT, YYEEEE. CDR3: CASSSRRDGYTF. In DNA form, the CDR3 reads TGTGCCAGCAGCTCAAGGCGGGATGGCTACACCTTC.

CDR3 region: CASSEGTGKNIQYF. DNA for the CDR3: TGTGCCAGCAGTGAGGGGACAGGAAAAAACATTCAGTACTTC. J is TRBJ2-4 and V is TRBV2, with 8 bases aligning to TRBD1. Germline CDR1 and CDR2: SNHLY and FYNNEI. V was clipped by 3 bases and J by 4 bases; unmatched bases: 2. The CDR3 is 14 amino acids.

V gene TRBV28 combines with J gene TRBJ2-7; 8 bases are shared with TRBD2. The CDR3 is 17 amino acids. The trim removed 1 base at V and 1 base at J, leaving 9 bases unmatched. Germline V gives CDR1 MDHEN, CDR2 SYDVKM. CDR3 coding DNA: TGTGCCAGCAGTTTATCCCCGGGACTAGTGGCTTCCTACGAGCAGTACTTC. Protein product: CASSLSPGLVASYEQYF.

V is TRBV18 and J is TRBJ2-2, with 7 nucleotides matching TRBD2. Trimming removed 0 bases from V and 5 bases from J; junction bases left unmatched: 3. Germline CDR1 KGHSH, CDR2 LQKENI. This CDR3 region has 15 residues. The CDR3 spells CASSPPIGGTGELFF. The CDR3 coding sequence is TGTGCCAGCTCACCACCGATCGGGGGGACCGGGGAGCTGTTTTTT.

The V and J genes are TRBV30 and TRBJ2-3; D might be TRBD2 (5 bases). Germline loops: CDR1 GTSNPN, CDR2 SVGIG (reference sequence). Trimming removed 8 bases from V and 6 bases from J, with 15 bases in between. This CDR3 is 12 amino acids long. CDR3 nucleotides: TGTGCCGCCAAACGGGGAGAGGATACGCAGTATTTT. This translates into CAAKRGEDTQYF.

This rearrangement joins TRBV7-2 to TRBJ2-5, with 16 bases matching TRBD2. Unmatched junction bases numbered 10, after V lost 5 bases and J lost 7 bases. This CDR3 has 17 residues. Looked up from germline, CDR1 is SGHTA and CDR2 is FQGNSA. CDR3 sequence (DNA): TGTGCCAGCAGCAGCCAAGGGACTAGCGGGGGGGCCGGGACCCAGTACTTC. It codes for CASSSQGTSGGAGTQYF.

This chain uses TRBV7-6 with TRBJ1-2, with D perhaps TRBD1 (5 bases). Germline CDR1 reads SGHVS; CDR2 reads FNYEAQ. The CDR3 extends over 14 amino acids. With 1 base removed from V and 7 bases from J, the gap between germline ends came to 13 bases. The DNA for the CDR3 is TGTGCCAGCAGCTTAGGGGGGGTGCAGGTTGGCTACACCTTC. This translates into CASSLGGVQVGYTF.

The V call is TRBV9, the J call TRBJ2-1; a possible D gene is TRBD2 (5 bases). Trimming took 0 bases from V and 4 from J, leaving 17 bases between them. The CDR3 is 17 amino acids. CDR1 is SGDLS, CDR2 YYNGEE, per germline. The CDR3 bases are TGTGCCAGCAGCGTAGGGATCTTCGGTGGGAGTTACAATGAGCAGTTCTTC. Its protein product is CASSVGIFGGSYNEQFF.

V and J are TRBV11-2 and TRBJ2-1, with unresolved D. The CDR3 sequence is 14 residues long. Trimming took off 1 base at V and 4 bases at J, with 8 bases between the two ends. CDR1 and CDR2 (germline): SGHAT, FQNNGV. This CDR3 reads CASSLAQIYNEQFF. The CDR3 nucleotides read TGTGCCAGCAGCTTAGCTCAGATTTACAATGAGCAGTTCTTC.

The table lists this clone with a count of one. The CDR3 here is CASRPPGGLLNTEAFF. CDR3 sequence (DNA): TGTGCCAGCAGACCTCCAGGGGGCCTCTTGAACACTGAAGCTTTCTTT. V gene TRBV6-6 combines with J gene TRBJ1-1; 8 nucleotides match TRBD1. With V trimmed by 6 bases and J by 0 bases, 9 bases remained unmatched. Per germline, CDR1 MNHNY and CDR2 SVGAGI (reference sequence). The CDR3 is 16 amino acids.